Presented here are 8 T cell receptor beta chains from one specimen sequenced in a study of blood T cell repertoires in COVID-19. Data came from immunoSEQ multiplex PCR; TCRdb stores just in-frame clones and leaves some out. The sample holds approximately 300,000 clones, roughly 90% seen once. Sequenced input: peripheral blood. Every receptor here comes from a woman aged 45-60 years with active or convalescent COVID-19.

This clone appeared a single time. The rearrangement joins TRBV2 to TRBJ2-5, with a possible D match to TRBD2 (6 bases). The CDR3 runs 18 residues. Trimming took off 4 bases at V and 4 bases at J, with 25 bases between the two ends. Germline lookup yields CDR1 SNHLY and CDR2 FYNNEI. CDR3 sequence: CASSGLDYRNTGIETQYF. The CDR3 DNA sequence: TGTGCCAGCAGTGGGTTGGACTACCGGAACACGGGAATAGAGACCCAGTACTTC.

The chain carries TRBV7-2 and TRBJ2-7; D is possibly TRBD2 (5 bases). Germline CDR1 is SGHTA and CDR2 is FQGNSA. The CDR3 is made up of 14 amino acids. Trimming pared 2 bases from V and 2 bases from J, leaving 10 bases between. The CDR3 protein is CASSLPPRAYEQYF. The CDR3 bases are TGTGCCAGCAGCTTACCCCCGAGGGCCTACGAGCAGTACTTC. The full variable domain, with the rest looked up from reference TRBV7-2 and TRBJ2-7, is GAGVSQSPSNKVTEKGKDVELRCDPISGHTALYWYRQSLGQGLEFLIYFQGNSAPDKSGLPSDRFSAERTGGSVSTLTIQRTQQEDSAVYLCASSLPPRAYEQYFGPGTRLTVT.

This clone appeared once. The chain employs TRBV4-3 and TRBJ2-3; D unresolved. The V end lost 0 bases, the J end lost 4 bases, and 11 bases lay between the germline ends. Germline-derived CDR1 and CDR2 are LGHNA and YSLEER. The CDR3 is made up of 15 amino acids. The CDR3 sequence: CASSQDPTQADTQYF. As DNA, the CDR3 is TGCGCCAGCAGCCAAGATCCTACTCAAGCAGATACGCAGTATTTT.

V usage is TRBV7-2 and J usage is TRBJ1-1, with D possibly being TRBD1 (6 bases). Trimming cost V 3 bases and J 4 bases, with 12 bases left between them. Germline V gives CDR1 SGHTA, CDR2 FQGNSA. The length of the CDR3 is 14 residues. CDR3 region: CASSFGTTGTEAFF. The CDR3 bases are TGTGCCAGCAGCTTCGGGACAACGGGCACTGAAGCTTTCTTT.

This chain joins TRBV29-1 and TRBJ1-1; no clear D gene. Trimming removed 4 bases at V and 5 bases at J, with 11 bases between. This CDR3 spans 12 amino acids. Germline lookup yields CDR1 SQVTM and CDR2 ANQGSEA. Here the CDR3 DNA reads TGCAGCGTTGTTCGGGGAGGGACTGAAGCTTTCTTT. Encoded protein: CSVVRGGTEAFF.

V usage is TRBV7-8 and J usage is TRBJ2-7; 8 nucleotides line up with TRBD2. The germline V gene has CDR1 SGHVS and CDR2 FQNEAQ. The CDR3 runs to 15 residues. With 5 bases clipped from V and 0 bases from J, the junction kept 6 bases outside the gene matches. The CDR3 sequence is CASSQTGGLSYEQYF. Written as DNA, the CDR3 is TGTGCCAGCAGCCAAACGGGGGGGCTCTCCTACGAGCAGTACTTC. The whole variable domain, filled in from reference TRBV7-8 and TRBJ2-7, reads GAGVSQSPRYKVAKRGQDVALRCDPISGHVSLFWYQQALGQGPEFLTYFQNEAQLDKSGLPSDRFFAERPEGSVSTLKIQRTQQEDSAVYLCASSQTGGLSYEQYFGPGTRLTVT.

The chain carries TRBV12-3 or TRBV12-4 and TRBJ2-5; D is unresolved. The ends were cut back, 5 bases at V and 4 bases at J, with 8 bases in the middle. The CDR3 contains 12 residues. Written as DNA, the CDR3 is TGTGCCAGCAGTGACTTTGTAGAGACCCAGTACTTC. Translating gives CASSDFVETQYF.

The genes are TRBV24-1 and TRBJ2-7; D is ambiguous. The length of the CDR3 is 14 residues. Per the germline V gene, CDR1 is KGHDR and CDR2 is SFDVKD. Trimming left V 4 bases short and J 2 bases short, with 11 bases between. CDR3 in amino acids: CATSEKTSTYEQYF. DNA of the CDR3: TGTGCCACCAGTGAAAAGACATCCACCTACGAGCAGTACTTC.